This T cell receptor beta chain was retrieved from a study of OX40 agonist ivuxolimab in advanced cancers. Looking at the study overall: Given to patients was ivuxolimab, an agonistic anti-OX40 (CD134) antibody. Patient treatment consisted of intravenous ivuxolimab administration every 2 weeks at 0.01 to 10 mg/kg. Regarding the study as a whole: Antigen specificity was not determined for the expanded peripheral T cells. Among T cells, CD8+ cells averaged more expanded clones than CD4+ cells.

With respect to this clone: Its target is not known.

Germline loops: CDR1 SGHDT, CDR2 YYEEEE. The CDR3 extends over 15 amino acids. V lost 0 bases and J lost 3, with 13 bases in between. Assay used: immunoSEQ multiplex PCR; TCRdb lists only in-frame clones, some missing. In the table there are tens of thousands of clones, 80% to 85% of which are singletons. This TCR was sampled from an adult with an advanced solid tumor such as melanoma, head and neck, liver or kidney cancer. The specimen comprised CD4+ or CD8+ T cells sorted from blood, sampled in a trial of the OX40 agonist ivuxolimab. This rearrangement joins TRBV5-6 to TRBJ2-7; D is perhaps TRBD2 (6 bases). DNA for the CDR3: TGTGCCAGCAGCTTGGTCCCGGGAGAAAACTACGAGCAGTACTTC. The encoded protein is CASSLVPGENYEQYF.